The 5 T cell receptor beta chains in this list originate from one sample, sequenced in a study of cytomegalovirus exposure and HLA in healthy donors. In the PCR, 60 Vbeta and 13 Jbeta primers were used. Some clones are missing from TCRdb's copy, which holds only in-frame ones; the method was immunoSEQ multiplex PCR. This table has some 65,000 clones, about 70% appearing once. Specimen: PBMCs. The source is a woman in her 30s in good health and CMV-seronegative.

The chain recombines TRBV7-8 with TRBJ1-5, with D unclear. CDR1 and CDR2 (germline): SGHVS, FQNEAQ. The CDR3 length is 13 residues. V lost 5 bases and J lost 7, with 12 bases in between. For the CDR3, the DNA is TGTGCCAGCAGCAAAAACGGGAGGCAGCCCCAGCATTTT. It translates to CASSKNGRQPQHF.

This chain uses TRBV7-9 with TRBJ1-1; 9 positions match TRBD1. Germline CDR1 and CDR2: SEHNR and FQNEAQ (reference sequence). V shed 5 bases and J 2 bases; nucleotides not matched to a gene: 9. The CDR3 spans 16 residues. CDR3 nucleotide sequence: TGTGCCAGCAGCCGCGCAACAGGGGGCGAAAACACTGAAGCTTTCTTT. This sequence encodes CASSRATGGENTEAFF.

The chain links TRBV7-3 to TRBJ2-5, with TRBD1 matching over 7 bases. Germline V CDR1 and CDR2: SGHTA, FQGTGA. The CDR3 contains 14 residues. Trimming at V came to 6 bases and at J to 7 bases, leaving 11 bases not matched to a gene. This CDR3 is CASREDRASRTQYF. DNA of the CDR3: TGTGCCAGCAGGGAAGACAGGGCATCTAGGACCCAGTACTTC.

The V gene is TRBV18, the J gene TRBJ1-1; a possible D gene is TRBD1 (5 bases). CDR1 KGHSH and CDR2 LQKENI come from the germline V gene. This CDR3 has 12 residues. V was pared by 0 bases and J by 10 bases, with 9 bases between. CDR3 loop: CASSPPGRIAFF. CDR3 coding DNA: TGTGCCAGCTCACCACCGGGGCGGATAGCTTTCTTT.

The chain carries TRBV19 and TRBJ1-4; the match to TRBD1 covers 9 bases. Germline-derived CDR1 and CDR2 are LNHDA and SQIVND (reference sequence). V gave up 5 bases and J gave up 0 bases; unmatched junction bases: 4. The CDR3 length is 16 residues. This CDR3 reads CASSGRDRATNEKLFF. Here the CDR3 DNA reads TGTGCCAGTAGTGGCCGGGACAGGGCAACTAATGAAAAACTGTTTTTT.